These 4 T cell receptor beta chains were all obtained from the same sample, sequenced in a study of T cell clonality in common variable immunodeficiency. TCRdb's table, derived via immunoSEQ multiplex PCR, lists solely in-frame clones and lacks some. This repertoire holds over 50,000 clones, and none appear only once. The specimen was peripheral blood mononuclear cells. These TCRs come from a person between 18 and 75 years old in good health.

There are many counts of this clone. The CDR3 is cut off 3 residues early in the read; its end comes from the germline J gene. The chain couples TRBV7-6 to TRBJ2-7; the match to TRBD2 covers 10 bases. J was trimmed by 2 bases and V by 4 bases; bases with no gene match: 5. From germline, CDR1 is SGHVS and CDR2 FNYEAQ. The CDR3 runs 15 residues. CDR3 amino acids: CASSYKAGGTYEQYF. The sequenced CDR3 bases are TGTGCCAGCAGCTATAAAGCGGGAGGGACCTACGAG.

The table lists this clone with many counts. The DNA ends 3 residues before the CDR3 does, and the rest of the CDR3 is filled in from the germline J gene. V usage is TRBV19 and J usage is TRBJ1-1; D possibly corresponds to TRBD1 (6 bases). The germline CDR1 and CDR2 sequences are LNHDA and SQIVND (reference sequence). The CDR3 is 13 amino acids. Deletions cut 2 bases from V and 3 bases from J, with 7 bases between. The part of the CDR3 DNA that was read is TGTGCCAGTAGTATACACAGGGACACTGAA. This sequence encodes CASSIHRDTE. The whole CDR3 sequence reads CASSIHRDTEAFF.

This clone showed up many times. The observed sequence ends 3 residues before the CDR3 terminus, with the missing tail filled in from the germline J gene. The genes are TRBV30 and TRBJ2-5; 7 bases map to TRBD2. V lost 7 bases, J lost 1 base, and 3 bases stayed unmatched. CDR1 and CDR2 (germline): GTSNPN, SVGIG (reference sequence). The CDR3 extends over 12 amino acids. CDR3 amino acids: CASASGQETQYF. CDR3 DNA (partial): TGTGCCTCTGCTAGCGGCCAAGAGACC.

This clone was observed many times. The CDR3 end lies 3 residues beyond the end of the read and is filled in from the germline J gene. The chain employs TRBV20-1 and TRBJ1-4, with D uncertain. The CDR3 contains 12 residues. Trimming stripped 3 bases from V and 5 bases from J, with 7 bases between. The germline V gene encodes CDR1 DFQATT and CDR2 SNEGSKA (reference sequence). The CDR3 protein is CSARGRNEKLFF. The DNA read from the CDR3 is TGCAGTGCTAGGGGCAGGAATGAAAAA.